This T cell receptor beta chain was recovered during a study of post-analysis software for immune sequencing data. Turning to the study itself: The cohort encompassed relapsing-remitting, secondary progressive and progressive-relapsing multiple sclerosis disease courses.

Study-wide results and caveats: Among multiple sclerosis patients, normalized Chao1 diversity was significantly below that of controls.

On this clonotype: What it binds is not known.

TCR beta cDNA libraries included unique molecular identifiers. TCRdb reprocessed the PCR reads via MiXCR and lists one record per CDR3 protein. The repertoire holds about 770,000 distinct CDR3 sequences, with around 46% as singletons. The material sequenced was blood. The TCR sequence derives from a girl under 18 with multiple sclerosis.

The CDR3 protein is CSARSSGRSYTGELFF. DNA of the CDR3: TGCAGTGCTAGGTCCAGCGGGAGATCTTACACCGGGGAGCTGTTTTTT. The chain employs TRBV20-1 and TRBJ2-2; 8 bases are a match to TRBD2. Germline loops: CDR1 DFQATT, CDR2 SNEGSKA (reference sequence). After removal of 3 bases from V and 3 bases from J, the junction contained 9 bases not matched to a gene. The CDR3 loop spans 16 amino acids.